The 4 T cell receptor beta chains given below trace back to one sample, sequenced in a study of T-cell reconstitution after alpha-beta-depleted transplantation in children (dated by TCRdb to about 2016). The library came from PCR. The instrument given in TCRdb is Illumina HiSeq 2500. TCR libraries were prepared with molecular barcoding, using unique molecular identifiers to normalize TCRbeta repertoire quantification. The raw public data were reprocessed by TCRdb itself: fastp quality trimming at Q25, MiXCR clonotype calling, in-frame beta chains only. Entries that share a CDR3 protein sequence are merged under the most common genes and DNA. The sample data list 640,000 or so distinct CDR3 sequences, and roughly 15% of these were observed just once. The ten largest make up approximately 1.1% of the sample. The source was PBMCs from the stem cell graft donor, collected from the stem cell graft. The source is a human donor who donated a stem cell graft to a child with acute myeloid leukemia.

The CDR3 DNA reads TGTGCCAGCAGCTTCGACAGGACCACAGATACGCAGTATTTT. It translates to CASSFDRTTDTQYF. The chain couples TRBV7-3 to TRBJ2-3, with a tentative D call TRBD1 (6 bases). CDR3 length equals 14 residues. The V end lost 3 bases, the J end lost 2 bases, and 9 bases lay between the germline ends. Per germline, CDR1 SGHTA and CDR2 FQGTGA.

The chain employs TRBV28 and TRBJ2-3; D is unclear. This CDR3 has 13 residues. The V gene's germline CDR1 is MDHEN and CDR2 SYDVKM. V was shortened by 5 bases and J by 4 bases, with 10 bases between the two germline ends. Here the CDR3 reads CASSQALSDTQYF. Written as DNA, the CDR3 is TGTGCCAGCAGTCAGGCCCTATCAGATACGCAGTATTTT.

There are a few counts of this clonotype. This chain uses TRBV6-5 with TRBJ2-7, with 7 bases identical to TRBD2. After removal of 8 bases from V and 2 bases from J, the junction contained 9 bases not matched to a gene. Germline-derived CDR1 and CDR2 are MNHEY and SVGAGI. The CDR3 extends over 14 amino acids. CDR3 sequence reads: CASRGGSGTYEQYF. The CDR3 nucleotides are TGTGCCAGCCGCGGGGGTAGCGGAACCTACGAGCAGTACTTC.

Notes on this clonotype: An end of the junction differs from the germline gene, which may be a read error. This sequence joins TRBV12-3 or TRBV12-4 and TRBJ1-1, with D unresolved. CDR3 length: 12 residues. Written as DNA, the CDR3 is TGTCCCAGCAGTTTATGGGGAAATGAAGCTTTCTTT. Its translation: CPSSLWGNEAFF.